Below are 27 T cell receptor beta chains sequenced from a single sample in a study of identical twins. TCRdb re-derived calls from the 5' RACE reads in MiXCR, one entry per CDR3 protein. The sample has 1.5 million or so distinct CDR3 sequences, 32% seen once. The source material was cord blood. Receptors originate from a newborn girl in good health.

Many counts were recorded for this clonotype. The J gene is TRBJ2-1, the V gene TRBV5-1; D not certain. This CDR3 is built from 12 residues. The germline V gene encodes CDR1 SGHRS and CDR2 YFSETQ. V shed 1 base and J shed 6 bases, with 5 bases lying between them. The CDR3 loop is CASSLKPNEQFF. CDR3 nucleotides: TGCGCCAGCAGCTTGAAACCCAATGAGCAGTTCTTC.

CDR3 loop: CASSLRRDYRYEQYF. CDR3 nucleotide sequence: TGCGCCAGCAGCTTGCGCCGAGACTACCGCTACGAGCAGTACTTC. The genes are TRBV5-1 and TRBJ2-4; D perhaps matches TRBD2 (5 bases). The end of the DNA fits TRBJ2-7 better, so the J call may be wrong. Germline CDR1 reads SGHRS; CDR2 reads YFSETQ. This CDR3 has 15 amino acids.

The rearrangement links TRBV9 to TRBJ2-5; D gene unclear. The CDR3 runs to 15 residues. In germline, CDR1 is SGDLS, CDR2 YYNGEE. Trimming stripped 2 bases from V and 11 bases from J, with 22 bases between. In nucleotides, the CDR3 is TGTGCCAGCAGCGTTGATTTGGGGTCGGCCAATGAGCAGTACTTC. Translated, it gives CASSVDLGSANEQYF. The whole variable domain, filled in from reference TRBV9 and TRBJ2-5, reads DSGVTQTPKHLITATGQRVTLRCSPRSGDLSVYWYQQSLDQGLQFLIQYYNGEERAKGNILERFSAQQFPDLHSELNLSSLELGDSALYFCASSVDLGSANEQYFGPGTRLLVL.

This clonotype showed up just a few times. V gene TRBV4-2 combines with J gene TRBJ2-5; tentative D call: TRBD2 (5 bases). Trimming removed 0 bases from V and 2 bases from J, with 10 bases in between. The CDR3 runs 15 residues. Germline CDR1 and CDR2: LGHNA and YNFKEQ. CDR3 sequence reads: CASSQETGLQETQYF. In DNA, the CDR3 is TGTGCCAGCAGCCAAGAGACGGGGTTACAAGAGACCCAGTACTTC.

The V call is TRBV18, the J call TRBJ2-5, with TRBD2 matching over 8 bases. The J segment lost 4 bases and the V segment lost 6 bases, leaving 13 bases of the junction unmatched. There are 16 residues in the CDR3. Germline CDR1 and CDR2: KGHSH and LQKENI. The chain's CDR3 is CASSLTSASKSETQYF. CDR3 nucleotides: TGTGCCAGCTCTTTGACTAGCGCTTCGAAATCAGAGACCCAGTACTTC.

This chain uses TRBV6-1 with TRBJ1-6; D perhaps matches TRBD1 (5 bases). This CDR3 spans 17 amino acids. V lost 6 bases and J 0 bases, leaving 15 bases between the germline ends. CDR1 and CDR2 from the germline V gene are MNHNS and SASEGT. The CDR3, as DNA: TGTGCCAGCAGCGCCTCAGGGTTTAGCTCCTATAATTCACCCCTCCACTTT. Its translation: CASSASGFSSYNSPLHF.

The chain links TRBV5-6 to TRBJ1-4; D call uncertain. The germline CDR1 and CDR2 sequences are SGHDT and YYEEEE. V was clipped by 1 base and J by 4 bases, with 11 bases between them. The CDR3 length is 15 residues. CDR3 loop: CASSLFIWINEKLFF. The DNA for the CDR3 is TGTGCCAGCAGCTTGTTTATATGGATTAATGAAAAACTGTTTTTT.

V gene TRBV28 combines with J gene TRBJ2-5; TRBD1 aligns across 8 bases. V lost 6 bases and J lost 5; bases outside the gene matches: 5. In germline, CDR1 is MDHEN, CDR2 SYDVKM. The CDR3 spans 13 residues. CDR3 in amino acids: CASRRRDRETQYF. Written as DNA, the CDR3 is TGTGCCAGCAGACGCCGGGACAGGGAGACCCAGTACTTC.

In the case of this clonotype: The junction differs from germline at one of its ends, possibly a read error. The chain employs TRBV27 and TRBJ2-7; D ambiguous. CDR3 size: 14 residues. Per the germline V gene, CDR1 is MNHEY and CDR2 is SMNVEV (reference sequence). The CDR3 loop reads CACSPQVGPYEQYF. CDR3 nucleotide sequence: TGTGCCTGCAGCCCTCAAGTGGGCCCCTACGAGCAGTACTTC.

This clonotype was counted only a few times. This clone may be a read error of a much larger clone one base away. The rearrangement links TRBV15 to TRBJ1-2, with D unresolved. There are 12 residues in the CDR3. Germline-derived CDR1 and CDR2 are LNHNV and YYDKDF (reference sequence). Trimming pared 5 bases from V and 2 bases from J, leaving 6 bases between. The CDR3 loop is CATSSDNYGYTF. DNA of the CDR3: TGTGCCACCAGCTCCGACAACTATGGCTACACCTTC.

The CDR3 loop reads CAITSGVSTDTQYF. CDR3 DNA sequence: TGTGCCATCACTAGCGGGGTTTCCACAGATACGCAGTATTTT. The chain recombines TRBV10-3 with TRBJ2-3, with 9 bases lining up with TRBD2. This CDR3 comprises 14 residues. The ends lost 7 bases at V and 2 bases at J; junction bases unmatched: 4. CDR1 is ENHRY and CDR2 is SYGVKD in the germline V gene.

This clonotype appeared once. The junction differs from germline at one of its ends, possibly a read error. The chain links TRBV29-1 to TRBJ2-3, with 9 positions matching TRBD1. CDR1 is SQVTM, CDR2 ANQGSEA, per germline. This CDR3 has 15 amino acids. CDR3 nucleotides: TGCAGCGTTCCCCTCCGGGACAGGGCCACAGATGCGCAGTATTTT. It specifies CSVPLRDRATDAQYF.

The DNA of the CDR3 is TGTGCCAGCAAGCGGCGTCGGGGGTTCTACGACACTGAAGCTTTCTTT. This translates into CASKRRRGFYDTEAFF. The chain links TRBV6-1 to TRBJ1-1, with a possible D match to TRBD1 (5 bases). Germline V lookup: CDR1 MNHNS, CDR2 SASEGT. The CDR3 covers 16 residues. With 7 bases removed from V and 3 bases from J, the gap between germline ends came to 21 bases.

About this clonotype: This sequence may be a read error, since a much larger clone differs from it by one base. This chain connects TRBV11-2 to TRBJ1-5, with D tentatively TRBD1 (6 bases). There are 15 residues in the CDR3. Germline values: CDR1 SGHAT, CDR2 FQNNGV. V gave up 1 base and J gave up 2 bases, with 9 bases separating them. CDR3 protein: CASSLAGDGNQPQHF. The CDR3 DNA follows: TGTGCCAGCAGCTTAGCAGGGGACGGCAATCAGCCCCAGCATTTT.

The chain combines TRBV7-2 with TRBJ2-3, with 8 bases that match TRBD2. The CDR3 covers 17 residues. V shed 2 bases, J shed 0 bases, and the junction held 7 bases outside the gene matches. Germline lookup yields CDR1 SGHTA and CDR2 FQGNSA. DNA of the CDR3: TGTGCCAGCAGCTTAATGGGTAGCGGGACTAGCACAGATACGCAGTATTTT. Its translation is CASSLMGSGTSTDTQYF. The full variable domain, its missing parts supplied by reference TRBV7-2 and TRBJ2-3, is GAGVSQSPSNKVTEKGKDVELRCDPISGHTALYWYRQSLGQGLEFLIYFQGNSAPDKSGLPSDRFSAERTGGSVSTLTIQRTQQEDSAVYLCASSLMGSGTSTDTQYFGPGTRLTVL.

This clonotype was seen a single time. The CDR3 spells CSASATSGRDEQYF. CDR3 in DNA: TGCAGTGCTAGTGCGACTAGCGGCCGAGATGAGCAGTACTTC. The chain is built from TRBV20-1 and TRBJ2-1, with 9 positions matching TRBD2. The tail of the sequence fits TRBJ2-7 better, so the J call may be wrong. CDR1 is DFQATT, CDR2 SNEGSKA, per germline (reference sequence). The CDR3 loop spans 14 amino acids.

V gene TRBV7-9 combines with J gene TRBJ1-2, with 7 nucleotides matching TRBD1. The CDR3 has 16 residues. V was clipped by 0 bases and J by 4 bases; unmatched bases: 8. In germline, CDR1 is SEHNR, CDR2 FQNEAQ (reference sequence). In nucleotides, the CDR3 is TGTGCCAGCAGCTTAGCTAGCCCCAGGACAGGCTATGGCTACACCTTC. Protein: CASSLASPRTGYGYTF. Full variable domain (remainder filled in from reference TRBV7-9 and TRBJ1-2): DTGVSQNPRHKITKRGQNVTFRCDPISEHNRLYWYRQTLGQGPEFLTYFQNEAQLEKSRLLSDRFSAERPKGSFSTLEIQRTEQGDSAMYLCASSLASPRTGYGYTFGSGTRLTVV.

The chain has TRBV27 and TRBJ2-2; TRBD1 is a possible D gene (6 bases). This CDR3 contains 18 residues. Trimming took off 2 bases at V and 0 bases at J, with 16 bases between the two ends. Per germline, CDR1 MNHEY and CDR2 SMNVEV (reference sequence). The CDR3 region has the DNA TGTGCCAGCAGTTTACGGACAGTAGACTCGACGAACACCGGGGAGCTGTTTTTT. Translation: CASSLRTVDSTNTGELFF.

This clonotype was detected only a few times. The chain combines TRBV3-1 with TRBJ2-6; D unresolved. Per the germline V gene, CDR1 is LGHDT and CDR2 is YNNKEL (reference sequence). The V and J ends lost 5 bases and 0 bases respectively, with 8 bases between them. CDR3 length: 15 residues. DNA of the CDR3: TGTGCCAGCAGCATCGGCATCTCTGGGGCCAACGTCCTGACTTTC. The encoded protein is CASSIGISGANVLTF.

Points on this clonotype: A much larger clone differs by one base, so this may be a read error. The rearrangement links TRBV5-1 to TRBJ2-5; possibly TRBD1 for D (6 bases). Germline CDR1 reads SGHRS; CDR2 reads YFSETQ. CDR3 length equals 15 residues. Deletions cut 2 bases from V and 2 bases from J, with 13 bases between. The CDR3, as DNA: TGCGCCAGCAGCTTTGCGGACAGCGTTCAAGAGACCCAGTACTTC. As protein: CASSFADSVQETQYF.

V gene TRBV6-1 combines with J gene TRBJ2-5, with 7 bases fitting TRBD2. Germline assignment: CDR1 MNHNS and CDR2 SASEGT. The CDR3 covers 14 residues. With 7 bases clipped from V and 2 bases from J, the junction kept 7 bases outside the gene matches. The CDR3 region has the DNA TGTGCCAGCAACCGGGACTATTTGCAAGAGACCCAGTACTTC. This sequence encodes CASNRDYLQETQYF.

This rearrangement joins TRBV6-5 to TRBJ2-1; 9 bases map to TRBD2. CDR1 MNHEY and CDR2 SVGAGI come from the germline V gene. This CDR3 has 16 amino acids. After removal of 6 bases from V and 0 bases from J, the junction contained 6 bases not matched to a gene. The CDR3 protein is CASSPYSGSSYNEQFF. The CDR3 region has the DNA TGTGCCAGCAGCCCCTATAGCGGGAGCTCCTACAATGAGCAGTTCTTC.

The rearrangement uses TRBV28 and TRBJ2-7, with D maybe TRBD2 (5 bases). V lost 6 bases to trimming and J lost 7 bases, with 16 bases between them. Germline V CDR1 and CDR2: MDHEN, SYDVKM. CDR3 length: 13 residues. CDR3 bases: TGTGCCAGCAGGGCTGGAGCGGTGGAGGAGCAGTACTTC. Translated: CASRAGAVEEQYF.

Here the CDR3 reads CSAIQGPNYGYTF. The CDR3 bases are TGCAGTGCTATCCAAGGGCCCAACTATGGCTACACCTTC. The chain uses TRBV20-1 and TRBJ1-2; no clear D gene. The germline gives CDR1 DFQATT, CDR2 SNEGSKA (reference sequence). The length of the CDR3 is 13 residues. Trimming took 4 bases from V and 2 from J, leaving 11 bases between them.

This clonotype was recorded a few times. J is TRBJ2-5 and V is TRBV6-2 or TRBV6-3; no reliable D call. The assigned J gene may be wrong: the sequence end matches TRBJ2-7 better. This CDR3 comprises 13 residues. From germline, CDR1 is MNHEY and CDR2 SVGEGT. For the CDR3, the DNA is TGTGCCAGCAGTCACGTAGGGACCTACGAGCAGTACTTC. Its protein is CASSHVGTYEQYF.

This clonotype has a count of ten or more. V usage is TRBV5-1 and J usage is TRBJ2-5, with a tentative D call TRBD1 (6 bases). CDR3 size: 15 residues. V was shortened by 1 base and J by 1 base, with 11 bases between the two germline ends. The germline CDR1 and CDR2 sequences are SGHRS and YFSETQ. The CDR3 nucleotides read TGCGCCAGCAGCTTGCGGGGACAAGGCCAAGAGACCCAGTACTTC. Protein sequence: CASSLRGQGQETQYF. Full variable domain (missing parts from reference TRBV5-1 and TRBJ2-5): KAGVTQTPRYLIKTRGQQVTLSCSPISGHRSVSWYQQTPGQGLQFLFEYFSETQRNKGNFPGRFSGRQFSNSRSEMNVSTLELGDSALYLCASSLRGQGQETQYFGPGTRLLVL.

Regarding this clonotype: A single base separates this from a much larger clone, so it may be a read error. The chain is built from TRBV25-1 and TRBJ1-4; 7 bases map to TRBD1. V dropped 7 bases and J dropped 7; count of bases not matched to a gene: 3. Germline V gives CDR1 MGHDK, CDR2 SYGVNS. The CDR3 sequence is 12 residues long. DNA for the CDR3: TGTGCCAGCACCCGGGACAGTGAAAAACTGTTTTTT. Translated: CASTRDSEKLFF.